The present TCR beta chain was sequenced within a study of blood T cell repertoires in COVID-19. Trimming took 4 bases from V and 3 from J, leaving 15 bases between them. This CDR3 is built from 15 residues. Germline V gene data show CDR1 as SGHVS and CDR2 as FQNEAQ. Assay: immunoSEQ multiplex PCR; the TCRdb copy retains only in-frame clones and omits some. Here the sample spans 70,000 or so clones, more than 75% being singletons. The TCR originated in a human donor in a cohort sampled during active COVID-19. Sequenced sample: peripheral blood. V is TRBV7-8 and J is TRBJ2-5, with TRBD1 as a possible D gene (6 bases). CDR3 amino acids: CASSSRGTNEETQYF. CDR3 DNA: TGTGCCAGCAGCTCAAGGGGGACAAACGAAGAGACCCAGTACTTC.